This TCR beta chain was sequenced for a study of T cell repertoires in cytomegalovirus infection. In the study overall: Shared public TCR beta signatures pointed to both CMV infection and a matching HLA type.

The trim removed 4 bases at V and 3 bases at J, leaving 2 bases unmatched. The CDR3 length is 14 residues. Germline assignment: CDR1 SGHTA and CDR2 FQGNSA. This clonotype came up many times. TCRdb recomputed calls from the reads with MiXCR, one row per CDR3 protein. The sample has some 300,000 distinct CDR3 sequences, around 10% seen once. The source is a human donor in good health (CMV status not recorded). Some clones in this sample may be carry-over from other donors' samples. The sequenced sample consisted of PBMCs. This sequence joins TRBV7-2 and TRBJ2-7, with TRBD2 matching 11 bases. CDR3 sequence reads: CASSYTSGSYEQYV. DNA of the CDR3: TGTGCCAGCAGCTACACTAGCGGGAGCTACGAGCAGTACGTC.